Shown below are 31 T cell receptor beta chains from a single sample sequenced in a study of T cell changes during pregnancy in multiple sclerosis (dated by TCRdb to between 2017 and 2020). Preparation of the library involved the immunoSEQ multiplex PCR assay. TCRdb stores this immuneACCESS table with in-frame sequences only. Part of the clones is absent; in the studies checked, under half of the shortfall reflects unresolved V genes, and no reason is known for the rest. Across this sample there are about 110,000 clones, with more than 85% seen only once. Of the sample, approximately 1.4% falls within the top ten clones. The sample was peripheral blood, taken in the third trimester of pregnancy. These receptors all come from a female donor with multiple sclerosis, enrolled in a pregnancy study.

The chain joins TRBV7-9 to TRBJ2-3, with 7 nucleotides matching TRBD2. This CDR3 region has 18 residues. Germline V lookup: CDR1 SEHNR, CDR2 FQNEAQ (reference sequence). The V segment lost 2 bases and the J segment 4 bases; nucleotides outside the gene matches: 15. CDR3 in DNA: TGTGCCAGCAGCTTACTACTGGGGGTGGGAGGGCCGTCAGATACGCAGTATTTT. This gives the protein CASSLLLGVGGPSDTQYF.

This clone was seen once. The chain joins TRBV2 to TRBJ2-7, with D perhaps matching TRBD2 (6 bases). V gave up 4 bases and J gave up 3 bases, with 10 bases separating them. The CDR3 runs 13 residues. The germline V gene encodes CDR1 SNHLY and CDR2 FYNNEI. CDR3 nucleotides: TGTGCCAGCAGTGGTGGGGGGTACTACGAGCAGTACTTC. Amino acids: CASSGGGYYEQYF.

This chain connects TRBV9 to TRBJ1-5; 8 bases line up with TRBD1. The CDR3 spans 16 residues. J lost 5 bases, V lost 0 bases, and 7 bases had no gene match. Germline V gives CDR1 SGDLS, CDR2 YYNGEE. The CDR3 DNA reads as TGTGCCAGCAGCGTAGTACGACAGGGGAGTCATCAGCCCCAGCATTTT. The encoded protein is CASSVVRQGSHQPQHF.

V and J are TRBV10-3 and TRBJ1-5, with no clear D. V was pared by 0 bases and J by 9 bases, with 9 bases between. The CDR3 runs to 13 residues. CDR1 is ENHRY and CDR2 is SYGVKD in the germline V gene. In DNA form, the CDR3 reads TGTGCCATCAGTGAGTCGTCAGGAGGGCCCCAGCATTTT. Translation gives CAISESSGGPQHF.

This rearrangement joins TRBV6-1 to TRBJ1-2, with 8 bases identical to TRBD1. CDR1 and CDR2 (germline): MNHNS, SASEGT. The CDR3 consists of 15 residues. Trimming took 5 bases from V and 7 from J; bases not matched to a gene: 12. CDR3 region: CASSTGQVLRSGYTF. CDR3 coding DNA: TGTGCCAGCAGTACGGGACAGGTATTGCGAAGTGGCTACACCTTC.

This clone has just a few counts. The gene calls are TRBV5-4 and TRBJ1-2, with a tentative D call TRBD1 (5 bases). This CDR3 contains 13 residues. In germline, CDR1 is SGHNT, CDR2 YYREEE (reference sequence). V lost 0 bases and J 5 bases, leaving 8 bases between the germline ends. The CDR3 sequence is CASSLAGLYGYTF. The CDR3 coding sequence is TGTGCCAGCAGCTTGGCAGGGCTGTATGGCTACACCTTC.

The chain is built from TRBV16 and TRBJ1-3; the match to TRBD1 covers 7 bases. The CDR3 is 16 residues long. Germline assignment: CDR1 KGHSY and CDR2 FQNENV. The J segment lost 3 bases and the V segment lost 1 base, leaving 6 bases of the junction unmatched. The CDR3 bases are TGTGCCAGCAGCCAATACGACAGGGAACTTGGAAACACCATATATTTT. Its protein product is CASSQYDRELGNTIYF.

V gene TRBV27 combines with J gene TRBJ1-3; possibly TRBD1 for D (6 bases). The germline gives CDR1 MNHEY, CDR2 SMNVEV (reference sequence). The V end lost 4 bases, the J end lost 3 bases, and 19 bases lay between the germline ends. This CDR3 region has 17 residues. Here the CDR3 DNA reads TGTGCCAGCAGTTCTACCAAACAAACAGGGATTGGAAACACCATATATTTT. As protein: CASSSTKQTGIGNTIYF.

This sequence joins TRBV10-1 and TRBJ2-7, with 10 bases lining up with TRBD2. The CDR3 has 16 residues. Trimming took 3 bases from V and 0 from J; bases not matched to a gene: 5. The germline CDR1 and CDR2 sequences are WNHNN and SYGVQD (reference sequence). CDR3 loop: CASSEGTSVPSYEQYF. The CDR3 DNA is TGCGCCAGCAGTGAAGGGACTAGCGTTCCCTCCTACGAGCAGTACTTC.

The chain links TRBV20-1 to TRBJ2-5; no reliable D call. CDR3 length: 11 residues. Trimming cost V 6 bases and J 3 bases, with 8 bases left between them. In germline, CDR1 is DFQATT, CDR2 SNEGSKA (reference sequence). For the CDR3, the DNA is TGCAGTGCCCTAAGAGAAGAGACCCAGTACTTC. It encodes CSALREETQYF.

The gene calls are TRBV28 and TRBJ1-4, with 11 bases matching TRBD1. Germline V CDR1 and CDR2: MDHEN, SYDVKM. This CDR3 has 14 residues. V trimming: 9 bases; J trimming: 8 bases; junction bases outside the gene matches: 8. DNA for the CDR3: TGTGCCAGTCTAAGGACAGGGGGCAGGGAAAAACTGTTTTTT. Translating gives CASLRTGGREKLFF.

The chain joins TRBV4-1 to TRBJ2-5, with a tentative D call TRBD2 (8 bases). The V gene lost 3 bases and the J gene lost 1 base, with 21 bases spanning the gap. This CDR3 region has 18 residues. CDR1 MGHRA and CDR2 YSYEKL come from the germline V gene. The CDR3 reads CASSHPRGGQPLQETQYF. In nucleotides, the CDR3 is TGCGCCAGCAGCCACCCCCGGGGGGGACAGCCGCTCCAAGAGACCCAGTACTTC.

This chain connects TRBV29-1 to TRBJ2-1; the match to TRBD2 covers 11 bases. Germline V gives CDR1 SQVTM, CDR2 ANQGSEA. V was clipped by 6 bases and J by 3 bases; unmatched bases: 13. The CDR3 is 17 residues long. CDR3: CSVMGLAVEPDYNEQFF. CDR3 DNA sequence: TGCAGCGTAATGGGACTAGCGGTCGAACCCGACTACAATGAGCAGTTCTTC.

The chain is built from TRBV7-6 and TRBJ2-7, with 9 bases matching TRBD1. The ends lost 3 bases at V and 3 bases at J; junction bases unmatched: 6. The CDR3 extends over 15 amino acids. The germline gives CDR1 SGHVS, CDR2 FNYEAQ. CDR3 loop: CASSLIRGQGYEQYF. The DNA for the CDR3 is TGTGCCAGCAGCTTGATCCGGGGACAGGGCTACGAGCAGTACTTC.

The V call is TRBV5-3, the J call TRBJ1-4, with D possibly being TRBD1 (6 bases). TRBV5-3 is treated as an ORF (open reading frame) with a function not yet certain. The CDR3 extends over 18 amino acids. V was trimmed by 3 bases and J by 0 bases, leaving 18 bases between them. The CDR3, as DNA: TGTGCCAGAAGCTCACACTATGAGACAGGCCCAACTAATGAAAAACTGTTTTTT. Protein product: CARSSHYETGPTNEKLFF.

The chain couples TRBV29-1 to TRBJ1-2; D remains unclear. V was cut by 4 bases and J by 0 bases, with 15 bases left in between. The CDR3 runs 15 residues. Germline CDR1 is SQVTM and CDR2 is ANQGSEA. The CDR3 nucleotides are TGCAGCGTTGGATTTTGGGCCAGCACTAACTATGGCTACACCTTC. As protein: CSVGFWASTNYGYTF.

The chain combines TRBV6-1 with TRBJ2-7; 7 nucleotides match TRBD2. The germline V gene encodes CDR1 MNHNS and CDR2 SASEGT. This CDR3 has 14 residues. V lost 0 bases and J lost 5; bases outside the gene matches: 4. The CDR3 region has the DNA TGTGCCAGCAGTGAAGCGGGGGGGTTCGACGAGCAGTACTTC. Protein: CASSEAGGFDEQYF.

This chain joins TRBV28 and TRBJ2-7, with TRBD1 identical over 10 bases. Germline V CDR1 and CDR2: MDHEN, SYDVKM. There are 13 residues in the CDR3. The CDR3 nucleotides read TGTGCTGTGGGGACAGGGGAGGGCAACGAGCAGTACTTC. It specifies CAVGTGEGNEQYF.

The chain has TRBV11-3 and TRBJ2-2, with TRBD1 matching over 8 bases. The V and J ends lost 5 bases and 1 base, in that order; junction bases with no gene match: 3. Germline V gene lookup returns CDR1 SGHNT and CDR2 YENEEA. The CDR3 contains 15 residues. CDR3 region: CASSAGTGNTGELFF. The CDR3 nucleotides read TGTGCCAGCAGCGCCGGGACAGGGAACACCGGGGAGCTGTTTTTT. The entire variable domain, with the rest obtained from reference TRBV11-3 and TRBJ2-2, is as follows: EAGVVQSPRYKIIEKKQPVAFWCNPISGHNTLYWYLQNLGQGPELLIRYENEEAVDDSQLPKDRFSAERLKGVDSTLKIQPAELGDSAVYLCASSAGTGNTGELFFGEGSRLTVL.

The genes are TRBV30 and TRBJ1-4; D is ambiguous. With 2 bases removed from V and 4 bases from J, the gap between germline ends came to 8 bases. The CDR3 spans 13 residues. CDR1 is GTSNPN and CDR2 is SVGIG in the germline V gene (reference sequence). CDR3 nucleotide sequence: TGTGCCTGGAGTATCGGGGATAATGAAAAACTGTTTTTT. As protein: CAWSIGDNEKLFF.

The chain is built from TRBV5-6 and TRBJ2-3; TRBD1 matches at 9 bases. Germline CDR1 and CDR2: SGHDT and YYEEEE. CDR3 length equals 16 residues. The J segment lost 2 bases and the V segment lost 4 bases, leaving 8 bases of the junction unmatched. The CDR3 DNA reads as TGTGCCAGCAGCCCCAGAGGGACAGGGATCACAGATACGCAGTATTTT. This encodes CASSPRGTGITDTQYF.

This chain links TRBV30 with TRBJ1-2, with TRBD1 as a possible D gene (6 bases). V lost 2 bases and J lost 4, with 17 bases in between. Germline V gene data show CDR1 as GTSNPN and CDR2 as SVGIG (reference sequence). The CDR3 length is 15 residues. The CDR3 sequence: CAWSLGEGGGYGYTF. The CDR3 bases are TGTGCCTGGAGTTTGGGGGAGGGGGGCGGCTATGGCTACACCTTC.

This rearrangement joins TRBV4-1 to TRBJ1-3, with D perhaps matching TRBD1 (5 bases). Between the trimmed V and J ends, which lost 2 bases and 3 bases, there was a span of 14 bases. The germline V gene has CDR1 MGHRA and CDR2 YSYEKL. The CDR3 has 16 amino acids. CDR3 amino acids: CASSQPTAPHGNTIYF. The CDR3 region has the DNA TGCGCCAGCAGCCAACCGACAGCGCCCCATGGAAACACCATATATTTT.

V is TRBV10-3 and J is TRBJ1-2, with a tentative D call TRBD1 (6 bases). From germline, CDR1 is ENHRY and CDR2 SYGVKD. The CDR3 runs 14 residues. V lost 0 bases, J lost 5 bases, and 10 bases lay in between. DNA of the CDR3: TGTGCCATCAGTGAGTCGCCAGGGGATTATGGCTACACCTTC. Protein product: CAISESPGDYGYTF.

The rearrangement uses TRBV19 and TRBJ2-2; 11 bases line up with TRBD1. CDR1 and CDR2 (germline): LNHDA, SQIVND (reference sequence). The junction had 11 bases not matched to a gene; V was cut back by 5 bases and J by 3 bases. The CDR3 length is 18 residues. The CDR3 protein is CASSVGTGGFPHTGELFF. The CDR3 nucleotides read TGTGCCAGTAGTGTCGGGACAGGGGGATTCCCACACACCGGGGAGCTGTTTTTT. Full variable domain (missing parts from reference TRBV19 and TRBJ2-2): DGGITQSPKYLFRKEGQNVTLSCEQNLNHDAMYWYRQDPGQGLRLIYYSQIVNDFQKGDIAEGYSVSREKKESFPLTVTSAQKNPTAFYLCASSVGTGGFPHTGELFFGEGSRLTVL.

This chain uses TRBV9 with TRBJ1-2; no reliable D call. Deletions cut 2 bases from V and 4 bases from J, with 9 bases between. In germline, CDR1 is SGDLS, CDR2 YYNGEE. The CDR3 totals 13 residues. The CDR3: CASSVTSGYGYTF. In nucleotides, the CDR3 is TGTGCCAGCAGCGTTACCTCGGGCTATGGCTACACCTTC.

The DNA of the CDR3 is TGTGCCAGCAGCTTACTGATTACCTCTGGAAACACCATATATTTT. Translated: CASSLLITSGNTIYF. The genes are TRBV5-6 and TRBJ1-3; D is unclear. Trimming left V 2 bases short and J 0 bases short, with 9 bases between. CDR3 size: 15 residues. Germline V lookup: CDR1 SGHDT, CDR2 YYEEEE.

V and J are TRBV5-1 and TRBJ2-1; TRBD2 aligns across 16 bases. This CDR3 is built from 16 residues. From germline, CDR1 is SGHRS and CDR2 YFSETQ. The ends lost 4 bases at V and 8 bases at J; junction bases unmatched: 6. The CDR3 nucleotides read TGCGCCAGCAGCGCGGGACTAGCGGGAGGGTTGGATGAGCAGTTCTTC. It translates to CASSAGLAGGLDEQFF.

The chain recombines TRBV7-7 with TRBJ2-2; D ambiguous. CDR3 size: 12 residues. Germline V gives CDR1 SSHAT, CDR2 FNYEAQ (reference sequence). V dropped 1 base and J dropped 7 bases, with 4 bases sitting between them. CDR3 loop: CASSLEHGELFF. Here the CDR3 DNA reads TGTGCCAGCAGCTTAGAGCACGGGGAGCTGTTTTTT.

In the case of this clone: The identical CDR3 is also encoded by other nucleotide sequences in the sample. V usage is TRBV5-4 and J usage is TRBJ1-1, with D unresolved. The CDR3 has 13 amino acids. Germline V gives CDR1 SGHNT, CDR2 YYREEE (reference sequence). Trimming pared 4 bases from V and 2 bases from J, leaving 9 bases between. CDR3 in amino acids: CASSRRVNTEAFF. In DNA form, the CDR3 reads TGTGCCAGCAGCAGGCGGGTAAACACTGAAGCTTTCTTT. Together with reference TRBV5-4 and TRBJ1-1, the CDR3 gives the full variable domain: ETGVTQSPTHLIKTRGQQVTLRCSSQSGHNTVSWYQQALGQGPQFIFQYYREEENGRGNFPPRFSGLQFPNYSSELNVNALELDDSALYLCASSRRVNTEAFFGQGTRLTVV.

The chain employs TRBV18 and TRBJ2-1; 9 bases align to TRBD2. V was clipped by 1 base and J by 5 bases; unmatched bases: 9. Germline V gene lookup returns CDR1 KGHSH and CDR2 LQKENI. This CDR3 spans 17 amino acids. The chain's CDR3 is CASSPLTLAGVNNEQFF. CDR3 bases: TGTGCCAGCTCACCACTAACATTAGCGGGGGTAAACAATGAGCAGTTCTTC.